The 10 T cell receptor beta chains presented below share a single source sample, sequenced in a study of cytomegalovirus exposure and HLA in healthy donors (dated by TCRdb to about 2017). The method was the immunoSEQ multiplex PCR assay. The multiplex PCR relied on a mix of 60 forward primers for TCR Vbeta segments and 13 reverse primers for TCR Jbeta segments. The table comes from immuneACCESS by way of TCRdb, which keeps in-frame sequences with V and J called. Part of the clones is missing from these tables; in studies checked, under half for an unresolved V gene and the rest for unknown reasons. Counted in this sample were some 190,000 clones; about 77% of them appeared once. The top ten clones comprise roughly 2.5% of the sample. The sample comprised PBMCs. The receptor source for this set is a woman in her twenties or thirties in good health and CMV-seropositive.

V and J are TRBV4-2 and TRBJ2-1; possible D gene TRBD1, 5 bases. The CDR3 has 16 amino acids. V lost 0 bases to trimming and J lost 5 bases, with 14 bases between them. The germline V gene encodes CDR1 LGHNA and CDR2 YNFKEQ. The CDR3 DNA reads as TGTGCCAGCAGCCAAGATCGGGTGCAGGGCCACAATGAGCAGTTCTTC. This sequence encodes CASSQDRVQGHNEQFF.

The rearrangement links TRBV15 to TRBJ2-7, with 8 bases lining up with TRBD2. The CDR3 runs to 14 residues. Losses at the gene ends were 5 bases for V and 3 bases for J; bases not matched to a gene: 6. Germline loops: CDR1 LNHNV, CDR2 YYDKDF (reference sequence). CDR3 sequence: CATSPGSGGYEQYF. The CDR3 DNA is TGTGCCACCAGCCCTGGGAGCGGGGGCTACGAGCAGTACTTC.

As DNA, the CDR3 is TGTGCCAGTGGGACAGGGGGCACAGAGACCCAGTACTTC. Encoded protein: CASGTGGTETQYF. V and J are TRBV19 and TRBJ2-5, with 12 bases matching TRBD1. Losses at the gene ends were 8 bases for V and 4 bases for J; bases not matched to a gene: 2. Germline-derived CDR1 and CDR2 are LNHDA and SQIVND (reference sequence). This CDR3 comprises 13 residues.

CDR3 coding DNA: TGTGCCAGCAGCTTCCCAGGGGTTGAGACCCAGTACTTC. Translated, it gives CASSFPGVETQYF. V gene TRBV11-3 combines with J gene TRBJ2-5, with a tentative D call TRBD1 (6 bases). CDR3 length equals 13 residues. V was pared by 3 bases and J by 5 bases, with 10 bases between. CDR1 is SGHNT and CDR2 is YENEEA in the germline V gene.

This clone was seen a handful of times. This chain links TRBV2 with TRBJ2-2, with 7 bases aligning to TRBD2. In germline, CDR1 is SNHLY, CDR2 FYNNEI. The CDR3 is 13 residues long. V was clipped by 9 bases and J by 3 bases; unmatched bases: 4. Here the CDR3 DNA reads TGTGCCAGTGCGGGGGATTACACCGGGGAGCTGTTTTTT. This sequence encodes CASAGDYTGELFF.

Only one count was recorded for this clone. V gene TRBV7-3 combines with J gene TRBJ2-7, with 9 bases that match TRBD1. Germline CDR1 SGHTA, CDR2 FQGTGA. The length of the CDR3 is 14 residues. With V trimmed by 5 bases and J by 2 bases, 4 bases remained unmatched. The CDR3 nucleotides read TGTGCCAGCAGCCTCGACAGGGGGGCCTACGAGCAGTACTTC. Amino acid sequence: CASSLDRGAYEQYF.

This chain joins TRBV21-1 and TRBJ1-5. TRBV21-1 is assigned pseudogene status. The CDR3 length is 18 residues. The CDR3 region has the DNA TGTGCCAGCAGCAAACGACAATCGGGATTGGAAGCGAATCAGCCCCAGCATTTT. It translates to CASSKRQSGLEANQPQHF.

The chain links TRBV15 to TRBJ1-4; D is possibly TRBD1 (5 bases). The CDR3 is 15 residues long. Germline V gives CDR1 LNHNV, CDR2 YYDKDF (reference sequence). The germline V and J ends were trimmed by 0 bases and 8 bases, with 13 bases remaining between them. The CDR3 nucleotides are TGTGCCACCAGCAGAGATGGGGCAAGGGCCGAAAAACTGTTTTTT. It is translated as CATSRDGARAEKLFF.

This chain joins TRBV10-3 and TRBJ1-5, with D maybe TRBD1 (5 bases). Germline CDR1 ENHRY, CDR2 SYGVKD. V was pared by 10 bases and J by 3 bases, with 13 bases between. The CDR3 is made up of 13 amino acids. CDR3 in DNA: TGTGCCACCGCGGACACCCCCAATCAGCCCCAGCATTTT. This codes for CATADTPNQPQHF.

In the case of this clone: One end of the junction does not line up with germline, which may come from a read error. The gene calls are TRBV19 and TRBJ2-7; D remains ambiguous. This CDR3 spans 13 amino acids. Germline CDR1 reads LNHDA; CDR2 reads SQIVND (reference sequence). The CDR3 DNA reads TGTGCCAGTAGTTTAGACACAACCTACGAGCAGTACTTC. Protein: CASSLDTTYEQYF.